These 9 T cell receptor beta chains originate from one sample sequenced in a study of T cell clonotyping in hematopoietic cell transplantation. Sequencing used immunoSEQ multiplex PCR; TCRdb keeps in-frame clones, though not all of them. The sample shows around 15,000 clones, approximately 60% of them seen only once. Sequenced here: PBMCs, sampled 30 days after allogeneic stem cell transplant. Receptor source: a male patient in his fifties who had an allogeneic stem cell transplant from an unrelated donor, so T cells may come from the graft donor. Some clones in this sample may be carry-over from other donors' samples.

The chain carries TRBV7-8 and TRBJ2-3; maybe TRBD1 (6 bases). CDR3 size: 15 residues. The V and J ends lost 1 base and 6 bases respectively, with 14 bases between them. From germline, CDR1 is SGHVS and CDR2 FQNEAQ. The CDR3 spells CASSLGGGWKDTQYF. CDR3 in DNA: TGTGCCAGCAGCTTAGGTGGGGGCTGGAAGGATACGCAGTATTTT. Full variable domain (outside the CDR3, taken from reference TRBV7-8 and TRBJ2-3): GAGVSQSPRYKVAKRGQDVALRCDPISGHVSLFWYQQALGQGPEFLTYFQNEAQLDKSGLPSDRFFAERPEGSVSTLKIQRTQQEDSAVYLCASSLGGGWKDTQYFGPGTRLTVL.

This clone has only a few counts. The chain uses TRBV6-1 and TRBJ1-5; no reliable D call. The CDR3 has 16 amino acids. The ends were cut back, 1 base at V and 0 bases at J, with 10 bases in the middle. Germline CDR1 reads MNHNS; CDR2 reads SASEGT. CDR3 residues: CASSEGPIYSNQPQHF. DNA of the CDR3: TGTGCCAGCAGTGAAGGGCCGATATATAGCAATCAGCCCCAGCATTTT.

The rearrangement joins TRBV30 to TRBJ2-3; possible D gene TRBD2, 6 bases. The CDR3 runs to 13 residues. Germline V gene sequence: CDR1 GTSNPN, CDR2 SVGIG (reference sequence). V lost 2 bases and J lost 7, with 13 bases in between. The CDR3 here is CAWSTRGGYTQYF. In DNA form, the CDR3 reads TGTGCCTGGAGTACCCGGGGAGGATATACGCAGTATTTT.

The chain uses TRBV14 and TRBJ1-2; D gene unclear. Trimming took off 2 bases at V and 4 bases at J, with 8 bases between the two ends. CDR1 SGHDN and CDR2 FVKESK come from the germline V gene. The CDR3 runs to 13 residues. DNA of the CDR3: TGTGCCAGCAGCCAAACAGCTTCCTATGGCTACACCTTC. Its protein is CASSQTASYGYTF.

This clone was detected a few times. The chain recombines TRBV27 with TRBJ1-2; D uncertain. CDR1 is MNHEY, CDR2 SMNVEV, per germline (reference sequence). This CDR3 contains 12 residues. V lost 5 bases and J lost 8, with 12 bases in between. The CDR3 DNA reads TGTGCCAGCAGTGCAAGGGTGGGCGGCTACACCTTC. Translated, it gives CASSARVGGYTF.

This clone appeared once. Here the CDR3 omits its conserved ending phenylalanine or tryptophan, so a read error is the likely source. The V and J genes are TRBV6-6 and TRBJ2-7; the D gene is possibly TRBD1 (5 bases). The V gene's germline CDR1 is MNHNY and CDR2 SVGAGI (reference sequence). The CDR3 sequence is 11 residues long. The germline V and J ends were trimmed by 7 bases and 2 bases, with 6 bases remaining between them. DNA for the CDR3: TGTGCCAGCAAGGGGCCCTACGAGCAGTACCTC. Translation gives CASKGPYEQYL.

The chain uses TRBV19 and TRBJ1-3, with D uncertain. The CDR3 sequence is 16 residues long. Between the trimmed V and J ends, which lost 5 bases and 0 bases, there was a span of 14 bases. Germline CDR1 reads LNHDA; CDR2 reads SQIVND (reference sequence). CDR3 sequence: CASSWTVSSSGNTIYF. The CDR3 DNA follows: TGTGCCAGTAGTTGGACGGTATCAAGCTCTGGAAACACCATATATTTT.

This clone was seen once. Here the CDR3 DNA reads TGTGCCTGGAGAAGATTTTTGGGACAGCTCTATTCACCCCTCCACTTT. Translated: CAWRRFLGQLYSPLHF. The J gene is TRBJ1-6, the V gene TRBV30; 7 nucleotides line up with TRBD1. Germline values: CDR1 GTSNPN, CDR2 SVGIG (reference sequence). The CDR3 loop spans 16 amino acids. The V segment lost 3 bases and the J segment 8 bases; nucleotides outside the gene matches: 13.

The CDR3 region has the DNA TGTGCCAGCAGTGGCTTCGACAGATCCTACGAGCAGTACTTC. Residues: CASSGFDRSYEQYF. The chain recombines TRBV6-1 with TRBJ2-7; D may be TRBD1 (5 bases). The germline V and J ends were trimmed by 4 bases and 1 base, with 11 bases remaining between them. The CDR3 totals 14 residues. Germline V CDR1 and CDR2: MNHNS, SASEGT.